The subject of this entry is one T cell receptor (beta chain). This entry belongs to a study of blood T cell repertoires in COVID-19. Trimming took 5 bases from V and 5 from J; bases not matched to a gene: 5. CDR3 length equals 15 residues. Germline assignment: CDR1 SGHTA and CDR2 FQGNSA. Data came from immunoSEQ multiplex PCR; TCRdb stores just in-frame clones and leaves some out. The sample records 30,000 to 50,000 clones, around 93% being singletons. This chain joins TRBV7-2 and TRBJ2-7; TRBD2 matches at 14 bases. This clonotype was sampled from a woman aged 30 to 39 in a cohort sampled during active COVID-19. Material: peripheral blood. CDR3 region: CASSKMGLAGDEQYF. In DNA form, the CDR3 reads TGTGCCAGCAGCAAAATGGGACTAGCGGGAGACGAGCAGTACTTC.